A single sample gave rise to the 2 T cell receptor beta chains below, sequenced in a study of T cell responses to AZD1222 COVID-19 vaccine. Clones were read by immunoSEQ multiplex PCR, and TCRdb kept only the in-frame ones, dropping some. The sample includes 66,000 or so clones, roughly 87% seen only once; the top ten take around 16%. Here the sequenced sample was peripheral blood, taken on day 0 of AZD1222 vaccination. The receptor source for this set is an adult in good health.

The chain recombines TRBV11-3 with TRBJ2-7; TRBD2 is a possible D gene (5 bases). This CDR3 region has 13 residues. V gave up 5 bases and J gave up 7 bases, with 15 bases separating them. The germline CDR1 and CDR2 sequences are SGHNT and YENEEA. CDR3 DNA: TGTGCCAGCAGCCCCCGTTCGGGAAGGGAGCAGTACTTC. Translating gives CASSPRSGREQYF.

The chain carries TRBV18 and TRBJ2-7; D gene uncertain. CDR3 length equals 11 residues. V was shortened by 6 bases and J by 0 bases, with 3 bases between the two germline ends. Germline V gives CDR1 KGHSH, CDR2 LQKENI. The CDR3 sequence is CASSNSYEQYF. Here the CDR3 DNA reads TGTGCCAGCTCTAACTCCTACGAGCAGTACTTC.